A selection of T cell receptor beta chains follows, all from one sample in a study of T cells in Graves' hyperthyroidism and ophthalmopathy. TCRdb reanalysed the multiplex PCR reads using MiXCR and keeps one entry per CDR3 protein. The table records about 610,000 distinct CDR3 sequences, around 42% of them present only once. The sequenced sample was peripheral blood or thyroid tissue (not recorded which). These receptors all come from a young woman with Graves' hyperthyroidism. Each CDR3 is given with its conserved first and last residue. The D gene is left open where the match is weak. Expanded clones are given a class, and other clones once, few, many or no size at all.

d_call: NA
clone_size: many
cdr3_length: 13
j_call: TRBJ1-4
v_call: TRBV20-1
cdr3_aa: CSAIYPFNEKLFF
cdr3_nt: TGCAGTGCTATTTACCCCTTTAATGAAAAACTGTTTTTT

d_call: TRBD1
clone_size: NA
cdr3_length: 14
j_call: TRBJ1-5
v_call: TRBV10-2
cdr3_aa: CASSSDRVDQPQHF
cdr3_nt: TGCGCCAGCAGCTCTGACAGGGTGGATCAGCCCCAGCATTTT

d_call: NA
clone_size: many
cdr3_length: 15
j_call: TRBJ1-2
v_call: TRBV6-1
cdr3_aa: CASSEPLLGAYGYTF
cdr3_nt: TGTGCCAGCAGTGAACCTCTTCTTGGGGCCTATGGCTACACCTTC

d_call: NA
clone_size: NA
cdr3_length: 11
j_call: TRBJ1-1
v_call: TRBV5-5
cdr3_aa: CASSILAGGFF
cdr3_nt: TGTGCCAGCAGCATACTAGCGGGAGGTTTCTTT

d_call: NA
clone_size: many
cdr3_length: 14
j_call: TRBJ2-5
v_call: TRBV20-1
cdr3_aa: CSAITQGLHRAQYF
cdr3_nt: TGCAGTGCTATTACCCAAGGACTACACCGGGCCCAGTACTTC

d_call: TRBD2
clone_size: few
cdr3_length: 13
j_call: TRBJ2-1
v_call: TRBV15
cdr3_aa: CATLLAGVNEQFF
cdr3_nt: TGTGCCACCCTCCTAGCGGGAGTTAATGAGCAGTTCTTC

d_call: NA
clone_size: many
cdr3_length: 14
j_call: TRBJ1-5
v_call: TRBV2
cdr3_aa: CASSKTGYNQPQHF
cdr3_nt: TGTGCCAGCAGTAAAACAGGGTACAATCAGCCCCAGCATTTT

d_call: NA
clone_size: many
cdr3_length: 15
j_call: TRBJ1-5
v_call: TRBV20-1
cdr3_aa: CSAVKVVRGDQPQHF
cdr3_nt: TGCAGTGCCGTGAAGGTAGTTAGGGGGGATCAGCCCCAGCATTTT

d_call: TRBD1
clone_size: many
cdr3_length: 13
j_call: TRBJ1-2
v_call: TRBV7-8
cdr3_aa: CASSLGGGEGYTF
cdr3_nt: TGTGCCAGCAGCTTAGGAGGGGGCGAAGGCTACACCTTC

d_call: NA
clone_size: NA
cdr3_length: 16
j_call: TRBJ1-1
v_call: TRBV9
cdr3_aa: CASSPLEVRLNTEAFF
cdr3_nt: TGTGCCAGCAGCCCCCTAGAGGTTAGGCTGAACACTGAAGCTTTCTTT